What follows describes a single TCR beta chain. The antigen is undetermined. Germline loops: CDR1 SGHDT, CDR2 YYEEEE. The CDR3 is 15 residues long. The V and J ends lost 4 bases and 4 bases respectively, with 12 bases between them. The data originate from a study of Ad26.COV2.S vaccination and SARS-CoV-2 variants. Findings of the study overall: Vaccinees and placebo recipients showed similar non-spike TCR breadth. After vaccination, reports described spike-specific CD8+ and CD4+ T cell responses as showing substantial breadth. Those who received the vaccine showed greater spike-specific TCR breadth than those given placebo.

Assay used: immunoSEQ multiplex PCR; TCRdb lists only in-frame clones, some missing. Here the sample spans a few hundred thousand clones, 80% to 95% being singletons. Treatment of the sample: about 20 received Ad26.COV2.S at low or high dose, single or two shots; several received placebo; per-sample allocation not given. Day 63 after the first vaccine or placebo injection was the time point for sampling. The receptor comes from a person aged 18 to 65 who received the Ad26.COV2.S COVID-19 vaccine or a placebo. This chain joins TRBV5-6 and TRBJ2-6, with TRBD1 as a possible D gene (6 bases). Sequencing used peripheral blood, obtained in a trial of Ad26.COV2.S vaccine versus placebo. CDR3 sequence reads: CASSLGQLGANVLTF. The CDR3 DNA sequence: TGTGCCAGCAGCCTAGGACAGCTAGGGGCCAACGTCCTGACTTTC.